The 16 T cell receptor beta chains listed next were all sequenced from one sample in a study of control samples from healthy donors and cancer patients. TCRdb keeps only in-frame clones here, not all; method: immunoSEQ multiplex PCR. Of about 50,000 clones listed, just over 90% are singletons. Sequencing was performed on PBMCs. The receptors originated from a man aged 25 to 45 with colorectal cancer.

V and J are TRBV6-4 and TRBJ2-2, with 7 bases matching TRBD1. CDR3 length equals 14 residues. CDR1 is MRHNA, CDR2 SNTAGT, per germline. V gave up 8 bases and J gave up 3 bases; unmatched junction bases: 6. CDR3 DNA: TGTGCCAGCTCGACAGGGACCGACACCGGGGAGCTGTTTTTT. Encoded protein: CASSTGTDTGELFF.

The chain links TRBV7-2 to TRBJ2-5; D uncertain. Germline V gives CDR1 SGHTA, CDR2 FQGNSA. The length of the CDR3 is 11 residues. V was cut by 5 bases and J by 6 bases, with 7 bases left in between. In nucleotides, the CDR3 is TGTGCCAGCAGCCCCTTAAAGACCCAGTACTTC. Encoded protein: CASSPLKTQYF.

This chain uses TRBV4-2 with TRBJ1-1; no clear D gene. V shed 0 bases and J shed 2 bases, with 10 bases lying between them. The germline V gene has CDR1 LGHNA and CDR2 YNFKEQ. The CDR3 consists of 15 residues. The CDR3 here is CASSQDLPPNTEAFF. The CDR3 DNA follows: TGTGCCAGCAGCCAAGATCTGCCCCCAAACACTGAAGCTTTCTTT.

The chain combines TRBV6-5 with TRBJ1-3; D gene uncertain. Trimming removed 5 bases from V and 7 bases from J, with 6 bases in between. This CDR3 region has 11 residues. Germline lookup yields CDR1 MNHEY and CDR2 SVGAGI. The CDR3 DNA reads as TGTGCCAGCAGTCGCGAGAACACCATATATTTT. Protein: CASSRENTIYF.

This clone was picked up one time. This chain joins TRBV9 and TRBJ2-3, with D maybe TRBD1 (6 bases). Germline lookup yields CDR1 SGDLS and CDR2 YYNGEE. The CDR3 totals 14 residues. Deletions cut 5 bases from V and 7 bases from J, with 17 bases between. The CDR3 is CASSKSRDTYTQYF. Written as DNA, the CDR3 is TGTGCCAGCAGTAAAAGCCGGGACACTTATACGCAGTATTTT.

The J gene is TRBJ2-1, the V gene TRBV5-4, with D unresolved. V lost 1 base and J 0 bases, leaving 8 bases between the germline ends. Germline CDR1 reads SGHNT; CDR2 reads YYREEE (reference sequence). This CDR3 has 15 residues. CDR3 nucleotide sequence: TGTGCCAGCAGCTTGTTCCTCAGCTCCTACAATGAGCAGTTCTTC. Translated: CASSLFLSSYNEQFF.

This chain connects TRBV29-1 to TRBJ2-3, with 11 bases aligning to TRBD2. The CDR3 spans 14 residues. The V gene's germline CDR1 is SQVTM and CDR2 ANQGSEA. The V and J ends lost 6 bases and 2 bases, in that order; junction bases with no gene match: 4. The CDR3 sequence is CSVRLAGLTDTQYF. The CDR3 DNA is TGCAGCGTGCGACTAGCGGGACTCACAGATACGCAGTATTTT.

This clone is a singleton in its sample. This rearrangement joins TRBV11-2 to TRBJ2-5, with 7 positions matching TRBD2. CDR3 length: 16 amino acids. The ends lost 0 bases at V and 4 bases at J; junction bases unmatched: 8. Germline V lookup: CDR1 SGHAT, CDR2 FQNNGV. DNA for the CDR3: TGTGCCAGCAGCTTAGACCCGAGACTAGCAGGAGAGACCCAGTACTTC. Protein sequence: CASSLDPRLAGETQYF.

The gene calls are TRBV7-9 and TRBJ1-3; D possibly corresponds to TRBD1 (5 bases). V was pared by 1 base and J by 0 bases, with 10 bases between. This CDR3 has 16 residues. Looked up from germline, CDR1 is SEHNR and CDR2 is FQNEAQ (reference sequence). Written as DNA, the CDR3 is TGTGCCAGCAGCTTAGGGGGACGAGACTCTGGAAACACCATATATTTT. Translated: CASSLGGRDSGNTIYF.

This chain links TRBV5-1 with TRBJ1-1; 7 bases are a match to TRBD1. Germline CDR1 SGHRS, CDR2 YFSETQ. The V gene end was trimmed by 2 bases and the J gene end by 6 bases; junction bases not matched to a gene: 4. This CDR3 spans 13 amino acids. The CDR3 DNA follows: TGCGCCAGCAGCTTCGGGACAGCCCCTGAAGCTTTCTTT. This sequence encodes CASSFGTAPEAFF.

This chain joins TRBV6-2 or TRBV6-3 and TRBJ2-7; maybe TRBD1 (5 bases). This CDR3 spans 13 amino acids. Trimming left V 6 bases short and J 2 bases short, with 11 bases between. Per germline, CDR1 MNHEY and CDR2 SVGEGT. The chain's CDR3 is CASSRTPTYEQYV. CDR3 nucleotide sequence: TGTGCCAGCAGCAGGACACCTACCTACGAGCAGTACGTC.

The CDR3 is CASSWVASGGAHEQFF. In DNA, the CDR3 is TGTGCCAGCAGTTGGGTGGCTAGCGGGGGGGCCCATGAGCAGTTCTTC. V is TRBV6-2 or TRBV6-3 and J is TRBJ2-1, with TRBD2 matching over 12 bases. Unmatched junction bases numbered 9, after V lost 4 bases and J lost 8 bases. The CDR3 runs to 16 residues. Germline V gene sequence: CDR1 MNHEY, CDR2 SVGEGT.

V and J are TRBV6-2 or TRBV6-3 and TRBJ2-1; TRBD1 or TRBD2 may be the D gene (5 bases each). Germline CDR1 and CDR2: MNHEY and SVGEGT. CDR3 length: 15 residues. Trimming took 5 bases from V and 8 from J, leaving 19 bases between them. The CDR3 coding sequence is TGTGCCAGCAGTCCGCCGGGGCAGCCCCTGGATGAGCAGTTCTTC. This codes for CASSPPGQPLDEQFF.

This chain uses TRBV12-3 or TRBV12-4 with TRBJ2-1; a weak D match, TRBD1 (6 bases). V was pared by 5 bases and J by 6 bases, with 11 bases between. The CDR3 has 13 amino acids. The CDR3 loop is CASSPTGSNEQFF. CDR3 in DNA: TGTGCCAGCAGTCCCACAGGGAGCAATGAGCAGTTCTTC.

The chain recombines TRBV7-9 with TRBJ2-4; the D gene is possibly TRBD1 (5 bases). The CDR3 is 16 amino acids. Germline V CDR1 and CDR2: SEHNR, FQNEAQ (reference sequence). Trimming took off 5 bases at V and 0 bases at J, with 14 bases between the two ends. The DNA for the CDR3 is TGTGCCAGCAGCACAACAGGCTACCAAGCCAAAAACATTCAGTACTTC. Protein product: CASSTTGYQAKNIQYF.

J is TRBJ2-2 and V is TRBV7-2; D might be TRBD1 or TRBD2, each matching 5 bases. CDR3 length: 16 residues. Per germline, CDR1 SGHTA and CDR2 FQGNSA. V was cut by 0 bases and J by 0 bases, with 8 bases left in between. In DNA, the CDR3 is TGTGCCAGCAGCTTAGCGGGGCGGGCGAACACCGGGGAGCTGTTTTTT. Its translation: CASSLAGRANTGELFF.